These 32 T cell receptor beta chains came from one sample sequenced in a study of tumor and adjacent non-tumor tissue in lung cancer. RNA was extracted from bulk tissue without any cell sorting. TCRbeta libraries were built with three rounds of nested PCR, modified from ARM-PCR. TCRdb reanalysed the multiplex PCR reads using MiXCR and keeps one entry per CDR3 protein. The sample records more than 75,000 distinct CDR3 sequences, 55% to 70% being singletons. The sample taken for sequencing was lung tumor tissue. These receptor sequences come from a woman in her seventies with non-small cell lung cancer.

The chain uses TRBV19 and TRBJ1-5; D is ambiguous. The V and J ends lost 3 bases and 3 bases respectively, with 9 bases between them. This CDR3 is 14 amino acids long. CDR1 and CDR2 (germline): LNHDA, SQIVND (reference sequence). Here the CDR3 DNA reads TGTGCCAGTAGTATCCAACAAACCAATCAGCCCCAGCATTTT. Protein sequence: CASSIQQTNQPQHF.

This clonotype was seen a few times. V and J are TRBV4-1 and TRBJ2-7; 8 bases map to TRBD2. J was trimmed by 3 bases and V by 1 base; bases with no gene match: 17. The CDR3 is made up of 19 amino acids. Germline CDR1 reads MGHRA; CDR2 reads YSYEKL. The CDR3 loop reads CASSQGIDPVLAEVYEQYF. As DNA, the CDR3 is TGCGCCAGCAGCCAAGGGATAGACCCGGTACTAGCGGAAGTCTACGAGCAGTACTTC.

A word on this clonotype: Because it lacks the conserved phenylalanine or tryptophan at the end, this CDR3 is likely a read error. The V call is TRBV4-2, the J call TRBJ2-2; TRBD2 is a possible D gene (6 bases). The CDR3 extends over 16 amino acids. Germline V CDR1 and CDR2: LGHNA, YNFKEQ. The CDR3 nucleotides read TGTGCCAGCAGCCAAGACCCACCGGTACAAGGCGGGGACCTGTTTTCT. Protein: CASSQDPPVQGGDLFS.

A note on this clonotype: Mismatch with germline at one junction end may stem from a read error. This sequence joins TRBV6-2 or TRBV6-3 and TRBJ2-4; D gene ambiguous. Germline-derived CDR1 and CDR2 are MNHEY and SVGEGT. This CDR3 is 14 amino acids long. The CDR3 spells CASSYGQEINNQYF. DNA for the CDR3: TGTGCCAGCAGTTACGGGCAGGAAATAAACAATCAGTACTTC.

This chain joins TRBV10-3 and TRBJ1-1, with D hard to call. The CDR3 length is 14 residues. Trimming shortened V by 5 bases and J by 3 bases, and 13 bases separated the two germline ends. CDR1 and CDR2 from the germline V gene are ENHRY and SYGVKD. The CDR3 protein is CAISTRIEDTEAFF. The CDR3 DNA sequence: TGTGCCATCAGTACCAGGATTGAGGACACTGAAGCTTTCTTT.

Comment on this clonotype: At one end the junction does not follow the germline gene, possibly because of a read error. The chain recombines TRBV10-2 with TRBJ1-2; D unresolved. The CDR3 contains 13 residues. Germline V gene lookup returns CDR1 WSHSY and CDR2 SAAADI. This chain's CDR3 is CAGRTTEVYGYTF. In DNA form, the CDR3 reads TGCGCCGGCAGGACCACAGAAGTGTATGGCTACACATTC.

On this clonotype: A read error may produce the germline difference seen at one junction end. The CDR3, as DNA: TGTGTCAGCAGACTCACGACTAGTGGGAGGGACACGGATACGCAGTATTTT. Protein product: CVSRLTTSGRDTDTQYF. The V call is TRBV6-5, the J call TRBJ2-3; D might be TRBD2 (7 bases). Looked up from germline, CDR1 is MNHEY and CDR2 is SVGAGI. This CDR3 is built from 17 residues.

Turning to this clonotype: Because the CDR3 is missing its conserved closing phenylalanine or tryptophan, this is likely a read error. The chain is built from TRBV6-1 and TRBJ1-6; D is perhaps TRBD1 (5 bases). Germline assignment: CDR1 MNHNS and CDR2 SASEGT. The CDR3 covers 15 residues. V was trimmed by 4 bases and J by 6 bases, leaving 13 bases between them. The CDR3 nucleotides read TGTGCCAGCAGTGGGGGACTGGGAGTTAATTCACCCCTCCACTCT. It is translated as CASSGGLGVNSPLHS.

The chain recombines TRBV6-6 with TRBJ2-7; maybe TRBD2 (5 bases). Germline V gives CDR1 MNHNY, CDR2 SVGAGI (reference sequence). This CDR3 contains 16 residues. CDR3 region: CASGYPKKAPSYEQYF. CDR3 coding DNA: TGTGCGAGCGGCTATCCGAAGAAAGCCCCTTCCTACGAGCAGTACTTC.

Comments on this clonotype: This sequence may be a read error, since a much larger clone differs from it by one base. The V gene is TRBV28, the J gene TRBJ2-1, with 13 bases fitting TRBD2. The CDR3 runs 18 residues. CDR1 is MDHEN and CDR2 is SYDVKM in the germline V gene. The CDR3 protein is CARSLTSGRALGVYEQFF. CDR3 DNA sequence: TGTGCCAGAAGTTTAACTAGCGGGAGGGCCTTGGGAGTATATGAGCAGTTCTTC.

In regard to this clonotype: One junction end disagrees with the germline gene, perhaps due to a read error. The genes are TRBV4-1 and TRBJ2-7; 7 bases are a match to TRBD1. The CDR3 sequence is 17 residues long. Germline lookup yields CDR1 MGHRA and CDR2 YSYEKL. This CDR3 reads CTSSQPQDRATSYEQYF. DNA for the CDR3: TGCACCAGCAGCCAACCGCAAGACAGGGCTACGTCCTACGAGCAGTACTTC.

The chain carries TRBV11-1 and TRBJ2-4, with D unresolved. CDR1 is SGHAT and CDR2 is FQDESV in the germline V gene (reference sequence). The V end lost 5 bases, the J end lost 2 bases, and 16 bases lay between the germline ends. The CDR3 runs 16 residues. The CDR3 loop is CASSPSYRPTKNIQYF. CDR3 nucleotide sequence: TGTGCCAGCAGCCCAAGCTACAGACCAACCAAAAACATTCAGTACTTC.

This chain uses TRBV6-1 with TRBJ1-6; no firm D call. The germline V and J ends were trimmed by 7 bases and 7 bases, with 23 bases remaining between them. The CDR3 is 17 residues long. Germline lookup yields CDR1 MNHNS and CDR2 SASEGT. This chain's CDR3 is CASMIHWQEDGNSPLHF. The CDR3 region has the DNA TGTGCCAGCATGATACATTGGCAGGAGGATGGGAATTCACCCCTCCACTTT.

Comments on this clonotype: Mismatch with germline at one junction end may stem from a read error. The chain couples TRBV5-6 to TRBJ1-2; tentatively, D is TRBD1 (5 bases). CDR1 is SGHDT and CDR2 is YYEEEE in the germline V gene. This CDR3 has 13 amino acids. CDR3 DNA sequence: TGTGCCAGGAGCTTAGGCAGGGCGGATGGCTACACCTTC. Amino acids: CARSLGRADGYTF. Complete variable domain (other parts from reference TRBV5-6 and TRBJ1-2): DAGVTQSPTHLIKTRGQQVTLRCSPKSGHDTVSWYQQALGQGPQFIFQYYEEEERQRGNFPDRFSGHQFPNYSSELNVNALLLGDSALYLCARSLGRADGYTFGSGTRLTVV.

This clonotype was counted at least ten times. Being one base from a much bigger clone, this may be a read error. The chain carries TRBV12-3 or TRBV12-4 and TRBJ1-1; the D is unclear. The CDR3 is 14 amino acids. CDR3 sequence (DNA): TGTGCCAGCAGTTGGGCGGATTCGAACACTGAAGTTTTCTTT. Its protein product is CASSWADSNTEVFF.

Points on this clonotype: Because it lacks the conserved phenylalanine or tryptophan at the end, this CDR3 is likely a read error. The rearrangement links TRBV29-1 to TRBJ2-7; D remains ambiguous. The CDR3 has 11 amino acids. The germline V gene has CDR1 SQVTM and CDR2 ANQGSEA. CDR3 amino acids: CSGASSCEQYL. Here the CDR3 DNA reads TGCAGCGGGGCGAGCTCCTGCGAGCAGTACCTC.

In regard to this clonotype: A read error may be the cause here, since a much bigger clone is one base away. The chain links TRBV10-3 to TRBJ1-2; tentative D call: TRBD1 (5 bases). CDR1 is ENHRY and CDR2 is SYGVKD in the germline V gene. The V gene lost 7 bases and the J gene lost 9 bases, with 15 bases spanning the gap. The CDR3 sequence is 12 residues long. The CDR3 coding sequence is TGTGCCATCAAGCGACGGGGGTTCAGCTACACCTTC. Protein product: CAIKRRGFSYTF.

This clonotype has ten or more counts. V usage is TRBV28 and J usage is TRBJ2-7; D gene unclear. Per the germline V gene, CDR1 is MDHEN and CDR2 is SYDVKM. CDR3 length: 12 residues. V dropped 5 bases and J dropped 3 bases, with 8 bases sitting between them. This chain's CDR3 is CASSQNNYEQYF. The CDR3 DNA reads TGTGCCAGCAGTCAGAACAACTACGAGCAGTACTTC.

There are many counts of this clonotype. The V gene is TRBV28, the J gene TRBJ2-3; 8 bases match TRBD2. V trimming: 7 bases; J trimming: 3 bases; junction bases outside the gene matches: 12. The CDR3 runs 16 residues. CDR1 and CDR2 (germline): MDHEN, SYDVKM. The CDR3 sequence: CASTQPSGSETDTQYF. CDR3 in DNA: TGTGCCAGCACCCAACCCAGCGGGAGTGAAACAGATACGCAGTATTTT.

V is TRBV29-1 and J is TRBJ2-1, with 10 nucleotides matching TRBD1. V gave up 7 bases and J gave up 7 bases; unmatched junction bases: 10. CDR3 size: 14 residues. Germline V CDR1 and CDR2: SQVTM, ANQGSEA. The CDR3 sequence: CSARQGARGNEQFF. DNA of the CDR3: TGCAGCGCACGACAGGGGGCTAGAGGTAATGAGCAGTTCTTC.

Points on this clonotype: One base away lies a much larger clone, so this may be a sequencing read error. This chain joins TRBV5-1 and TRBJ2-5, with unresolved D. CDR1 SGHRS and CDR2 YFSETQ come from the germline V gene. The CDR3 runs 13 residues. The CDR3 coding sequence is TGCGTCAGCAGCTTTTGGTCTGGGGAGACCCAGTACTTC. Amino acids: CVSSFWSGETQYF.

Concerning this clonotype: Just one base apart from a much larger clone, this may be a read error. The chain has TRBV28 and TRBJ1-5; tentatively, D is TRBD1 (6 bases). Trimming removed 10 bases from V and 5 bases from J, with 21 bases in between. Germline loops: CDR1 MDHEN, CDR2 SYDVKM. The CDR3 is 15 residues long. The DNA of the CDR3 is TGTGCCAACAGAGCAGGGACAAAGGGCGATCAGCCCCAGCATTTT. It encodes CANRAGTKGDQPQHF.

This clonotype was seen only a few times. With a much larger clone just one base away, this may be a read error. The chain employs TRBV24-1 and TRBJ2-7, with D unclear. CDR3 length: 11 amino acids. The ends were cut back, 4 bases at V and 7 bases at J, with 7 bases in the middle. The V gene's germline CDR1 is KGHDR and CDR2 SFDVKD. CDR3 sequence reads: CATSDQEEQYF. The DNA for the CDR3 is TGTGCCACCAGTGACCAGGAGGAGCAGTACTTC.

The table lists this clonotype with a count of one. The J gene is TRBJ2-1, the V gene TRBV29-1, with no clear D. The CDR3 extends over 12 amino acids. The germline gives CDR1 SQVTM, CDR2 ANQGSEA. Trimming left V 5 bases short and J 7 bases short, with 12 bases between. The CDR3 sequence: CSVPWERNEQFF. The CDR3 DNA sequence: TGCAGCGTTCCCTGGGAAAGAAATGAGCAGTTCTTC.

As for this clonotype: Sequence at one end of the junction differs from germline and may be a read error. The chain employs TRBV7-9 and TRBJ1-3; D unresolved. Germline loops: CDR1 SEHNR, CDR2 FQNEAQ (reference sequence). This CDR3 spans 15 amino acids. This chain's CDR3 is CASSLASDRGNTVYF. The CDR3 DNA is TGTGCCAGCAGCTTAGCAAGCGATCGGGGAAACACCGTATATTTT.

The chain carries TRBV4-2 and TRBJ2-1, with TRBD2 as a possible D gene (6 bases). Trimming took off 4 bases at V and 5 bases at J, with 33 bases between the two ends. Germline loops: CDR1 LGHNA, CDR2 YNFKEQ. There are 21 residues in the CDR3. CDR3 loop: CASSPRGRANEWGLGDNEQFF. The CDR3 nucleotides read TGTGCCAGCAGCCCGCGGGGTAGAGCAAATGAATGGGGGTTGGGTGACAATGAGCAGTTCTTC.

Details on this clonotype: The CDR3 does not end in the conserved phenylalanine or tryptophan, so this is likely a read error. The chain has TRBV14 and TRBJ2-7; TRBD2 matches 7 bases. This CDR3 is 15 amino acids long. J gave up 4 bases and V 3 bases, and 9 bases lay outside the gene matches. Germline lookup yields CDR1 SGHDN and CDR2 FVKESK. CDR3 in DNA: TGTGCCAGCAGCCAGCTAGCGGTAGGAGAGTACGAGCAGTACTAC. Translation: CASSQLAVGEYEQYY.

Worth noting for this clonotype: The CDR3 ends on some other residue instead of the conserved phenylalanine or tryptophan, so this is likely a read error. This sequence joins TRBV5-6 and TRBJ2-7; the D is unclear. The length of the CDR3 is 13 residues. The V gene's germline CDR1 is SGHDT and CDR2 YYEEEE. CDR3 nucleotides: TGTGCCAACAGCAAAATTCAGATCGACGAGCAGTACTTA. It encodes CANSKIQIDEQYL.

Points on this clonotype: At one end the junction does not follow the germline gene, possibly because of a read error. This chain links TRBV4-1 with TRBJ2-5, with D hard to call. Germline CDR1 is MGHRA and CDR2 is YSYEKL. This CDR3 spans 14 amino acids. CDR3 in amino acids: CASGQDRLQETQYF. As DNA, the CDR3 is TGCGCCAGCGGCCAAGATCGCCTACAAGAGACCCAATACTTC.

The chain recombines TRBV4-2 with TRBJ2-1; D is perhaps TRBD2 (7 bases). Germline V gene lookup returns CDR1 LGHNA and CDR2 YNFKEQ. The CDR3 loop spans 15 amino acids. The V and J ends lost 3 bases and 8 bases respectively, with 17 bases between them. The CDR3 DNA follows: TGTGCCAGCAGCCAGATGACTAGCAGGGGTGATGAGCAGTTCTTC. Encoded protein: CASSQMTSRGDEQFF.

Only a few counts were recorded for this clonotype. The CDR3 nucleotides read TGCGCCAACGGGGAGGGACAGAGCCAAGAGACCCAGTACTTC. Translation gives CANGEGQSQETQYF. The chain is built from TRBV5-1 and TRBJ2-5; D is perhaps TRBD1 or TRBD2 (7 bases each). This CDR3 has 14 amino acids. Trimming removed 9 bases at V and 1 base at J, with 16 bases between. The germline V gene has CDR1 SGHRS and CDR2 YFSETQ.

By sample fraction, this clonotype is medium-sized. The chain employs TRBV12-3 or TRBV12-4 and TRBJ2-1; the match to TRBD2 covers 7 bases. The J segment lost 4 bases and the V segment lost 5 bases, leaving 11 bases of the junction unmatched. This CDR3 has 16 residues. The CDR3 DNA reads TGTGCCAGCAGTCTCCGTGGCGGGAGCGATTACAATGAGCAGTTCTTC. Translation gives CASSLRGGSDYNEQFF.